Presented here are 8 T cell receptor beta chains from one specimen sequenced in a study of cytomegalovirus exposure and HLA in healthy donors. Both 60 Vbeta primers and 13 Jbeta primers went into the PCR. Profiled with immunoSEQ multiplex PCR; TCRdb holds only in-frame clones, not every one. The sample holds fewer than 250,000 clones, about 85% seen once. The sequenced material came from PBMCs. The receptors were sampled from a male donor in good health and CMV-seropositive.

The chain joins TRBV19 to TRBJ1-1, with 8 positions matching TRBD1. The length of the CDR3 is 14 residues. The junction had 3 bases not matched to a gene; V was cut back by 5 bases and J by 1 base. In germline, CDR1 is LNHDA, CDR2 SQIVND (reference sequence). CDR3 residues: CASSVQGENTEAFF. The DNA of the CDR3 is TGTGCCAGTAGTGTACAGGGGGAGAACACTGAAGCTTTCTTT.

This chain connects TRBV7-2 to TRBJ2-1; 10 bases line up with TRBD2. With 3 bases clipped from V and 9 bases from J, the junction kept 11 bases outside the gene matches. Germline V gene lookup returns CDR1 SGHTA and CDR2 FQGNSA. This CDR3 region has 16 residues. The CDR3, as DNA: TGTGCCAGCAGCTTTTCGGTCAGCGGGAGGGCCGGTGAGCAGTTCTTC. Protein sequence: CASSFSVSGRAGEQFF.

The gene calls are TRBV20-1 and TRBJ2-7; D is uncertain. Germline CDR1 and CDR2: DFQATT and SNEGSKA (reference sequence). The CDR3 totals 11 residues. V gave up 8 bases and J gave up 1 base, with 9 bases separating them. The CDR3 DNA reads TGCAGTACCACCAGTTCCTACGAGCAGTACTTC. This encodes CSTTSSYEQYF.

The V gene is TRBV6-5, the J gene TRBJ2-2, with 9 bases identical to TRBD2. Germline V CDR1 and CDR2: MNHEY, SVGAGI. The ends lost 4 bases at V and 6 bases at J; junction bases unmatched: 6. This CDR3 is built from 15 residues. The CDR3 sequence: CASSFSLAGPGELFF. The DNA of the CDR3 is TGTGCCAGCAGTTTCTCACTAGCGGGCCCCGGGGAGCTGTTTTTT.

This clone was detected only a few times. The chain recombines TRBV27 with TRBJ1-1; D is unresolved. CDR1 is MNHEY, CDR2 SMNVEV, per germline (reference sequence). With 7 bases removed from V and 3 bases from J, the gap between germline ends came to 6 bases. This CDR3 region has 11 residues. Here the CDR3 reads CASTGYTEAFF. In DNA form, the CDR3 reads TGTGCCAGCACGGGGTACACTGAAGCTTTCTTT.

The rearrangement links TRBV5-5 to TRBJ2-5; 11 nucleotides agree with TRBD2. V trimming: 4 bases; J trimming: 2 bases; junction bases outside the gene matches: 4. Germline CDR1 reads SGHKS; CDR2 reads YYEKEE (reference sequence). The CDR3 is 15 residues long. The CDR3 spells CASSPGLAVQETQYF. Written as DNA, the CDR3 is TGTGCCAGCAGCCCGGGACTAGCGGTACAAGAGACCCAGTACTTC.

The chain combines TRBV7-9 with TRBJ1-2, with D possibly TRBD1 on 6 matching bases. This CDR3 is built from 13 residues. V was trimmed by 4 bases and J by 7 bases, leaving 13 bases between them. Germline assignment: CDR1 SEHNR and CDR2 FQNEAQ (reference sequence). CDR3 region: CASSSRDKRGYTF. The CDR3 bases are TGTGCCAGCAGCTCCCGGGACAAACGTGGCTACACCTTC. Complete variable domain (other parts from reference TRBV7-9 and TRBJ1-2): DTGVSQNPRHKITKRGQNVTFRCDPISEHNRLYWYRQTLGQGPEFLTYFQNEAQLEKSRLLSDRFSAERPKGSFSTLEIQRTEQGDSAMYLCASSSRDKRGYTFGSGTRLTVV.

This clone was counted a few times. This chain joins TRBV11-2 and TRBJ1-2; D gene ambiguous. The CDR3 runs 13 residues. Trimming removed 1 base from V and 5 bases from J, with 8 bases in between. The germline V gene has CDR1 SGHAT and CDR2 FQNNGV. The CDR3 is CASSLGVGYGYTF. The CDR3 DNA reads as TGTGCCAGCAGCTTAGGTGTCGGTTATGGCTACACCTTC. The variable domain in full, completed from reference TRBV11-2 and TRBJ1-2, reads EAGVAQSPRYKIIEKRQSVAFWCNPISGHATLYWYQQILGQGPKLLIQFQNNGVVDDSQLPKDRFSAERLKGVDSTLKIQPAKLEDSAVYLCASSLGVGYGYTFGSGTRLTVV.